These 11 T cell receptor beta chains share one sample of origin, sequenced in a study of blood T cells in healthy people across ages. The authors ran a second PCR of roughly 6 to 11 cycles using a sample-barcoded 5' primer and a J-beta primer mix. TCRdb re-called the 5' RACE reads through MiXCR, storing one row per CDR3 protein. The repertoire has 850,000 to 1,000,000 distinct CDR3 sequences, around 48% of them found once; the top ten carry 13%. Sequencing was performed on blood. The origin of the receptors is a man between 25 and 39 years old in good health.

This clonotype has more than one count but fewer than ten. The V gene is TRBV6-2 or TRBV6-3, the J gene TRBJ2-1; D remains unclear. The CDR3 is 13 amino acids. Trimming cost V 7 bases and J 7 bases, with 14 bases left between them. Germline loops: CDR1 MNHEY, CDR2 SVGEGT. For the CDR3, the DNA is TGTGCCAGCAACCAAAGGACGGAAAATGAGCAGTTCTTC. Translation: CASNQRTENEQFF.

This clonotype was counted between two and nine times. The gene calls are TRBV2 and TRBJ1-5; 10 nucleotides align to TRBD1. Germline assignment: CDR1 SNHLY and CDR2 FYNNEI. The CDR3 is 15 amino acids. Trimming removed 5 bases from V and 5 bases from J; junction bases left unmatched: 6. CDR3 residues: CASSPTGGEHQPQHF. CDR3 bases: TGTGCCAGCAGTCCGACAGGGGGCGAGCATCAGCCCCAGCATTTT.

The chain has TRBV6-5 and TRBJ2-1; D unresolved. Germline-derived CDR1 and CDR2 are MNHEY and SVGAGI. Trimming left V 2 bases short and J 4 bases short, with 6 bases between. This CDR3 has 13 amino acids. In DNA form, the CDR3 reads TGTGCCAGCAGTTACACAGCGTACAATGAGCAGTTCTTC. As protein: CASSYTAYNEQFF.

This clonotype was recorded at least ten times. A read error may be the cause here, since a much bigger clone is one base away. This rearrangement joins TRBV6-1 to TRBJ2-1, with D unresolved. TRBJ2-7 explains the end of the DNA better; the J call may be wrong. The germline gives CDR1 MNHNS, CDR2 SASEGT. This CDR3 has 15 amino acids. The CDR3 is CASSETGNPYNEQYF. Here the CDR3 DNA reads TGTGCCAGCAGTGAAACGGGCAACCCCTACAATGAGCAGTACTTC.

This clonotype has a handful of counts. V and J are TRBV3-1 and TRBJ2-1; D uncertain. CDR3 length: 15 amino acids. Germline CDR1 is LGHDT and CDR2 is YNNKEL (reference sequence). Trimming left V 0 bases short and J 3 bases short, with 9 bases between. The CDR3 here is CASSQDTRNYNEQFF. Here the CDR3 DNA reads TGTGCCAGCAGCCAAGACACTCGGAACTACAATGAGCAGTTCTTC.

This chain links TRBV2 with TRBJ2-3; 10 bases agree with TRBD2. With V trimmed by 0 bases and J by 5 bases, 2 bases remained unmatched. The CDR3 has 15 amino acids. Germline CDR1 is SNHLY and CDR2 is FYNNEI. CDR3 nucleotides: TGTGCCAGCAGTGAAGCGGGACTAGCGAGAGATACGCAGTATTTT. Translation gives CASSEAGLARDTQYF.

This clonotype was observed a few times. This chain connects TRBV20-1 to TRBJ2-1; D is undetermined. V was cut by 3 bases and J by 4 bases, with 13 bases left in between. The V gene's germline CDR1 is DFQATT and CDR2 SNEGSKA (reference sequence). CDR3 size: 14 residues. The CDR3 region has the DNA TGCAGTGCTAGTGCGTCCACGGGTTACAATGAGCAGTTCTTC. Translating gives CSASASTGYNEQFF.

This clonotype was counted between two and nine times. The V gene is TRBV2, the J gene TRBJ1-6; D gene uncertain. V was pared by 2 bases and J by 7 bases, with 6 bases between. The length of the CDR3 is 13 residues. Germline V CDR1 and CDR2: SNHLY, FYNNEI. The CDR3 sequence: CASSESVNSPLHF. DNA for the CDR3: TGTGCCAGCAGTGAATCGGTGAATTCACCCCTCCACTTT.

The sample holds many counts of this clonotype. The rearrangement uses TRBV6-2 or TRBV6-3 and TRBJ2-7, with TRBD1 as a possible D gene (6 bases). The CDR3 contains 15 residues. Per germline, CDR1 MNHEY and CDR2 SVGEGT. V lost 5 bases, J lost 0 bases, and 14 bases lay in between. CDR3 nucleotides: TGTGCCAGCAGTCCCCAGGGGAGACCCTCCTACGAGCAGTACTTC. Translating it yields CASSPQGRPSYEQYF.

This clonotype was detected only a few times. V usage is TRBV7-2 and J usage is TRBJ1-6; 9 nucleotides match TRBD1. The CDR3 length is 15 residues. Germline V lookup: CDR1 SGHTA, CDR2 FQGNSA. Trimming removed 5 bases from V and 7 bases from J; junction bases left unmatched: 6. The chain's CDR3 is CASSLQGAGNSPLHF. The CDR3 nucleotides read TGTGCCAGCAGCCTACAGGGGGCAGGAAATTCACCCCTCCACTTT. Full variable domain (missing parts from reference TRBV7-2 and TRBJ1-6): GAGVSQSPSNKVTEKGKDVELRCDPISGHTALYWYRQSLGQGLEFLIYFQGNSAPDKSGLPSDRFSAERTGGSVSTLTIQRTQQEDSAVYLCASSLQGAGNSPLHFGNGTRLTVT.

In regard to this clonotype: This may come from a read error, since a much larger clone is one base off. Here the CDR3 DNA reads TGCAGTGCTAGTGACACAGGTTTAACGGCCTACAATGAGCAGTACTTC. Translating it yields CSASDTGLTAYNEQYF. The chain links TRBV20-1 to TRBJ2-1; D perhaps matches TRBD1 (5 bases). The closer fit of TRBJ2-7 to the DNA end suggests the J call may be wrong. CDR1 and CDR2 from the germline V gene are DFQATT and SNEGSKA (reference sequence). This CDR3 comprises 16 residues.